This is a list of T cell receptor beta chains from one sample in a study of T-cell memory formation after mild COVID-19. TCRdb recomputed calls from the 5' RACE reads with MiXCR, one row per CDR3 protein. This sample has 450,000 to 650,000 distinct CDR3 sequences; approximately 20% occur once, and the top ten carry approximately 12%. Material for sequencing was PBMCs or a T cell subset sorted from them (not recorded which). The source of these receptors is an adult woman who had mild COVID-19 (a few samples of this study predate the infection). Cell type and time point are not known. Both conserved end residues are part of each CDR3. D genes are given only for firm matches. Not all rows give a size; the values are once, few, many and, for expanded clones, a class.

>TRBV7-2|TRBJ1-1|-|few
CASSLNPVWSDTEAFF
TGTGCCAGCAGCTTAAACCCAGTATGGTCGGACACTGAAGCTTTCTTT
>TRBV29-1|TRBJ2-7|TRBD2|-
CSVLMGEREWEQYF
TGCAGCGTCCTGATGGGTGAGCGGGAGTGGGAGCAGTACTTC
>TRBV12-3/TRBV12-4|TRBJ2-7|-|few
CASSLRREYEQYF
TGTGCCAGCAGCCTAAGGCGGGAATACGAGCAGTACTTC
>TRBV7-3|TRBJ1-1|-|-
CASSLVSDTEAFF
TGTGCCAGCAGCTTAGTTTCTGACACTGAAGCTTTCTTT
>TRBV24-1|TRBJ2-1|-|many
CATSDFGQGGNEQFF
TGTGCCACCAGTGACTTTGGACAGGGAGGGAATGAGCAGTTCTTC
>TRBV18|TRBJ2-1|-|-
CASSGNRPPSNEQFF
TGTGCCAGCTCCGGGAACAGGCCACCTAGTAATGAGCAGTTCTTC
>TRBV7-3|TRBJ2-5|TRBD2|many
CASSLLSGGQETQYF
TGTGCCAGCAGCTTGTTGAGCGGGGGCCAAGAGACCCAGTACTTC
>TRBV12-3/TRBV12-4|TRBJ1-2|TRBD1|-
CASSLASTGDGYTF
TGTGCCAGCAGTTTGGCTTCGACAGGGGATGGCTACACCTTC
>TRBV5-1|TRBJ2-3|-|-
CASSLGGTGRDTQYF
TGCGCCAGCAGCTTGGGGGGGACGGGTAGAGATACGCAGTATTTT
>TRBV6-5|TRBJ2-3|-|-
CASSQVGLSNTDTQYF
TGTGCCAGCAGTCAAGTGGGACTCTCGAACACAGATACGCAGTATTTT
>TRBV4-1|TRBJ2-3|TRBD2|many
CASSQPSGAGTDTQYF
TGCGCCAGCAGCCAACCTAGCGGGGCTGGCACAGATACGCAGTATTTT
>TRBV7-3|TRBJ2-2|-|-
CASSPPELVNTGELFF
TGTGCCAGCAGCCCCCCCGAGTTGGTGAACACCGGGGAGCTGTTTTTT
>TRBV5-4|TRBJ1-2|-|few
CASSLAKGPYGYTF
TGTGCCAGCAGCTTGGCCAAGGGACCCTATGGCTACACCTTC
>TRBV11-2|TRBJ2-1|-|few
CASSPYHGHEQFF
TGTGCCAGCAGCCCGTACCATGGGCATGAGCAGTTCTTC
>TRBV7-3|TRBJ1-1|-|few
CASSPQGSAYTEAFF
TGTGCCAGCAGCCCACAGGGTTCGGCGTACACTGAAGCTTTCTTT
>TRBV7-9|TRBJ2-5|-|few
CASAWGAPETQYF
TGTGCCAGCGCGTGGGGGGCCCCAGAGACCCAGTACTTC
>TRBV15|TRBJ2-1|TRBD2|few
CATAGGPGYNEQFF
TGTGCCACCGCGGGGGGGCCCGGATACAATGAGCAGTTCTTC
>TRBV30|TRBJ2-1|TRBD2|-
CAWSVIAGPYNEQFF
TGTGCCTGGAGTGTAATAGCGGGACCGTACAATGAGCAGTTCTTC
>TRBV5-1|TRBJ1-2|TRBD1|-
CASSPRGTGGLDYGYTF
TGCGCCAGCAGCCCCAGAGGGACAGGGGGCTTAGACTATGGCTACACCTTC
>TRBV6-5|TRBJ2-7|-|-
CASSYPRYEQYF
TGTGCCAGCAGTTACCCCCGGTACGAGCAGTACTTC
>TRBV12-3/TRBV12-4|TRBJ2-2|TRBD1|-
CASSRRQGSNTGELFF
TGTGCCAGCAGCCGCCGACAGGGATCGAACACCGGGGAGCTGTTTTTT
>TRBV20-1|TRBJ2-1|TRBD2|few
CSAILAGVLQPNEQFF
TGCAGTGCAATACTAGCGGGAGTGCTACAGCCCAATGAGCAGTTCTTC
>TRBV7-9|TRBJ1-1|-|few
CASSSQGAVTEAFF
TGTGCCAGCAGCTCCCAAGGGGCAGTCACTGAAGCTTTCTTT
>TRBV7-2|TRBJ1-2|-|-
CASSPPLTVNYGYTF
TGTGCCAGCAGCCCCCCTCTCACAGTTAACTATGGCTACACCTTC
>TRBV18|TRBJ1-4|-|few
CASSPGGRAKEKLFF
TGTGCCAGCTCCCCGGGCGGCAGGGCCAAGGAAAAACTGTTTTTT
>TRBV11-3|TRBJ2-7|TRBD1|-
CASSFTTGGRGEQYF
TGTGCCAGCAGCTTCACGACAGGGGGGAGAGGCGAGCAGTACTTC
>TRBV7-2|TRBJ2-7|-|once
CASSSAPRAYEQYF
TGTGCCAGCAGCTCAGCGCCCAGGGCCTACGAGCAGTACTTC
>TRBV7-9|TRBJ2-5|TRBD1|-
CASSAGQGWETQYF
TGTGCCAGCAGCGCGGGACAGGGGTGGGAGACCCAGTACTTC
>TRBV4-1|TRBJ2-1|-|few
CASSQVRTSYNEQFF
TGCGCCAGCAGCCAAGTACGAACCAGCTACAATGAGCAGTTCTTC
>TRBV7-2|TRBJ2-7|TRBD1|many
CASSLGGTGGTYEQYF
TGTGCCAGCAGCTTAGGAGGGACAGGGGGAACCTACGAGCAGTACTTC
>TRBV12-3/TRBV12-4|TRBJ1-1|-|few
CASSLGGGREAFF
TGTGCCAGCAGTTTAGGGGGGGGACGGGAAGCTTTCTTT
>TRBV12-3/TRBV12-4|TRBJ2-2|-|many
CASSLFFTNTGELFF
TGTGCCAGCAGTCTTTTCTTTACGAACACCGGGGAGCTGTTTTTT
>TRBV20-1|TRBJ2-1|-|few
CSAINSLNEQFF
TGCAGTGCTATTAATAGCCTCAATGAGCAGTTCTTC
>TRBV19|TRBJ2-2|-|few
CASSTGAFGELFF
TGTGCCAGTAGTACTGGGGCCTTCGGGGAGCTGTTTTTT
>TRBV29-1|TRBJ1-6|TRBD1|-
CSVRTGSGNSPLHF
TGCAGCGTTCGGACAGGGTCGGGGAATTCACCCCTCCACTTT
>TRBV12-3/TRBV12-4|TRBJ2-5|-|-
CASHPPSGQETQYF
TGTGCCAGCCACCCCCCGAGTGGCCAAGAGACCCAGTACTTC
>TRBV4-2|TRBJ1-1|-|many
CASSQGISDSQEAFF
TGTGCCAGCAGCCAAGGGATATCGGACAGCCAAGAAGCTTTCTTT
>TRBV25-1|TRBJ1-2|-|few
CASSEGTGGYTF
TGTGCCAGCAGTGAAGGGACCGGTGGCTACACCTTC
>TRBV5-1|TRBJ1-1|-|-
CASSGWGDTEAFF
TGCGCCAGCAGCGGTTGGGGGGACACTGAAGCTTTCTTT
>TRBV7-2|TRBJ2-5|-|few
CASSPQGRSETQYF
TGTGCCAGCAGCCCGCAAGGTAGATCGGAGACCCAGTACTTC
>TRBV5-1|TRBJ1-2|TRBD1|-
CASSWPDRGNYGYTF
TGCGCCAGCAGCTGGCCTGACAGGGGTAACTATGGCTACACCTTC
>TRBV9|TRBJ2-3|TRBD2|-
CASSVGLAGFTDTQYF
TGTGCCAGCAGCGTGGGACTAGCGGGGTTCACAGATACGCAGTATTTT
>TRBV6-6|TRBJ2-7|-|few
CASSYDLDSSYEQYF
TGTGCCAGCAGTTACGACTTGGACAGCTCCTACGAGCAGTACTTC
>TRBV30|TRBJ1-2|-|few
CAWSEGVPNYGYTF
TGTGCCTGGAGTGAGGGAGTTCCTAACTATGGCTACACCTTC
>TRBV9|TRBJ2-7|TRBD2|-
CASSVSGTSGAYEQYF
TGTGCCAGCAGCGTTTCCGGGACTAGCGGTGCCTACGAGCAGTACTTC
>TRBV15|TRBJ1-5|-|-
CATSRVGGSQPQHF
TGTGCCACCAGCAGAGTGGGGGGAAGCCAGCCCCAGCATTTT
>TRBV19|TRBJ2-5|-|many
CASSRGYETQYF
TGTGCCAGTAGTAGAGGGTACGAGACCCAGTACTTC
>TRBV5-1|TRBJ2-3|TRBD2|few
CASSPSAGGTDTQYF
TGCGCCAGCAGCCCCTCGGCGGGAGGTACAGATACGCAGTATTTT
>TRBV5-1|TRBJ2-2|-|-
CASSLRQGPGELFF
TGCGCCAGCAGCCTCCGTCAGGGGCCCGGGGAGCTGTTTTTT
>TRBV7-9|TRBJ2-1|-|-
CASSFSGVNYNEQFF
TGTGCCAGCAGCTTTAGCGGAGTCAACTACAATGAGCAGTTCTTC
>TRBV7-6|TRBJ2-1|TRBD2|many
CASSLGGLAVNEQFF
TGTGCCAGCAGCTTAGGGGGACTAGCGGTCAATGAGCAGTTCTTC
>TRBV3-1|TRBJ1-1|-|few
CASSPRGSVSEAFF
TGTGCCAGCAGCCCACGAGGTAGCGTATCTGAAGCTTTCTTT